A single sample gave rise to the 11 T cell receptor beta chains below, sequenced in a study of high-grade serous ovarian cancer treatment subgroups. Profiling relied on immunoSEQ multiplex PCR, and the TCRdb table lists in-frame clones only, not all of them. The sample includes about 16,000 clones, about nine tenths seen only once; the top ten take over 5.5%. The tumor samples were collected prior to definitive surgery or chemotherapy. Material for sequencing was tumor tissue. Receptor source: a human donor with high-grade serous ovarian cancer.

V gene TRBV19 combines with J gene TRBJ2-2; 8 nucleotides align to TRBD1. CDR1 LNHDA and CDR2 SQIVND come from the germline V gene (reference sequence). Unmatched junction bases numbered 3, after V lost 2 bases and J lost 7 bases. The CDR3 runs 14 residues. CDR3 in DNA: TGTGCCAGTAGTATACAGGGGGCTGTCGGGGAGCTGTTTTTT. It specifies CASSIQGAVGELFF.

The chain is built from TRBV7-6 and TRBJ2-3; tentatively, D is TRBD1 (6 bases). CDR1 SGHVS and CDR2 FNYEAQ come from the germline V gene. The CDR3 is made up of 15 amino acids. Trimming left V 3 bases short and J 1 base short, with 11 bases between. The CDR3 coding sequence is TGTGCCAGCAGCTTCAGGGGATCCGGCACAGATACGCAGTATTTT. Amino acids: CASSFRGSGTDTQYF.

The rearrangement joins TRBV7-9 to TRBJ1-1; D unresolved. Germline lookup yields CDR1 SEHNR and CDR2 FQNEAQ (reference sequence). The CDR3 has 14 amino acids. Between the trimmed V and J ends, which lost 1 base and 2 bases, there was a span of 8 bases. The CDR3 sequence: CASSLELENTEAFF. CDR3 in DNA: TGTGCCAGCAGCTTAGAACTTGAAAACACTGAAGCTTTCTTT.

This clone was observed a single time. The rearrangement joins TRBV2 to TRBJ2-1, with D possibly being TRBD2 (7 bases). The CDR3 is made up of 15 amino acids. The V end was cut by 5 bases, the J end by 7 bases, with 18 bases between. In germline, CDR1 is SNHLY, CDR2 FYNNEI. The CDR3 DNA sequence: TGTGCCAGCAGTCTGGGGGGGGGCCTGTATAATGAGCAGTTCTTC. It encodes CASSLGGGLYNEQFF.

The CDR3, as DNA: TGTGCCAGCAGTGAAGAGGGGGGTCGGCGGGAGCTGTTTTTT. Its translation is CASSEEGGRRELFF. The chain carries TRBV2 and TRBJ2-2; D could derive from TRBD1 or TRBD2 (6 bases each). Trimming took off 1 base at V and 9 bases at J, with 12 bases between the two ends. Germline CDR1 SNHLY, CDR2 FYNNEI. CDR3 length: 14 residues.

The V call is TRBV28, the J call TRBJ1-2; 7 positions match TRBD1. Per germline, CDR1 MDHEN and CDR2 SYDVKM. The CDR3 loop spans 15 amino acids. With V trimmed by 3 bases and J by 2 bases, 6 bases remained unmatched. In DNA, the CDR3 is TGTGCCAGCAGTTTCCTTCAGACAGGGAACTATGGCTACACCTTC. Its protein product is CASSFLQTGNYGYTF.

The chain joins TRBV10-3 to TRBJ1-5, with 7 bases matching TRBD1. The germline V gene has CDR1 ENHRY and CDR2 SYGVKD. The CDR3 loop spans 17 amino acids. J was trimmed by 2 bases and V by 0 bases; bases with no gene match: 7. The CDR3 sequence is CAISESGGTGGNQPQHF. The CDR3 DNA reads TGTGCCATCAGTGAGTCGGGAGGCACAGGGGGCAATCAGCCCCAGCATTTT.

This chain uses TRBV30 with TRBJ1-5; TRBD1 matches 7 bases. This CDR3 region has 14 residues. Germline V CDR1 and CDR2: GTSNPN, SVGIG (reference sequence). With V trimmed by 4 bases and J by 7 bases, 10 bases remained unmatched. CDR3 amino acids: CAWNVKGGGQPQHF. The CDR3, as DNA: TGTGCCTGGAATGTAAAAGGGGGCGGGCAGCCCCAGCATTTT. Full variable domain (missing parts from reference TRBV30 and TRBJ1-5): SQTIHQWPATLVQPVGSPLSLECTVEGTSNPNLYWYRQAAGRGLQLLFYSVGIGQISSEVPQNLSASRPQDRQFILSSKKLLLSDSGFYLCAWNVKGGGQPQHFGDGTRLSIL.

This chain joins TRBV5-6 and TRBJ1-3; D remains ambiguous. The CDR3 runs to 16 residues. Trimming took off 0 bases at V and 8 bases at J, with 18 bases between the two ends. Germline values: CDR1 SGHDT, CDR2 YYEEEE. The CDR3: CASSLGLRTELYTIYF. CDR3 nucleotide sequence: TGTGCCAGCAGCTTGGGTCTCCGGACCGAGTTGTACACCATATATTTT.

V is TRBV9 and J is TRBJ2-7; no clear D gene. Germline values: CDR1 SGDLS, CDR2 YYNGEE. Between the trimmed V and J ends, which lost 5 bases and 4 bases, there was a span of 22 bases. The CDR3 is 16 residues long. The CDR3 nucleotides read TGTGCCAGCAGTCTAGGGTGGAGCACCCTCGGGTACGAGCAGTACTTC. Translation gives CASSLGWSTLGYEQYF.

CDR3 protein: CASSLRTGDTSTYEQYF. CDR3 sequence (DNA): TGTGCCAGCAGCTTAAGAACAGGGGACACCAGCACCTACGAGCAGTACTTC. The V and J genes are TRBV7-2 and TRBJ2-7, with TRBD1 matching 7 bases. Germline assignment: CDR1 SGHTA and CDR2 FQGNSA. V lost 2 bases and J lost 2; bases outside the gene matches: 12. The CDR3 is 17 amino acids.